This T cell receptor beta chain was recorded in a study of CD4+ T cells in melanoma. The J segment lost 6 bases and the V segment lost 4 bases, leaving 17 bases of the junction unmatched. In germline, CDR1 is LGHNA, CDR2 YNFKEQ. The CDR3 contains 18 residues. TCRdb keeps only in-frame clones here, not all; method: immunoSEQ multiplex PCR. This sample has 20,000 or so clones; roughly 80% occur once, and the top ten carry under 5.5%. The origin of this receptor is a human donor with melanoma. Sequencing input: cells from a culture (not recorded whether cultured in vitro). This rearrangement joins TRBV4-2 to TRBJ2-2; 7 bases line up with TRBD2. DNA for the CDR3: TGTGCCAGCAGCCCGATTAACAGCGGGGAGGGTGAACCCGGGGAGCTGTTTTTT. Its translation: CASSPINSGEGEPGELFF.